The 10 T cell receptor beta chains presented below share a single source sample, sequenced in a study of T cells expressing NK-cell markers. TCRdb reprocessed the 5' RACE reads and stores each CDR3 protein as one record, lacking DNA. This repertoire includes roughly 430,000 distinct CDR3 sequences. Source material: blood T cells: a sorted CD56 or NKG2C T cell subset, CD4+ or CD8+ T cells, or bulk PBMC T cells (not recorded which). The source is a woman aged 18-69 years in good health.

This sequence joins TRBV28 and TRBJ2-6; the TCRdb D gene call, TRBD1, has no DNA to confirm it. From germline, CDR1 is MDHEN and CDR2 SYDVKM. This CDR3 region has 15 residues. CDR3 protein: CASTPGDVGANVLTF.

The V gene is TRBV6-2 or TRBV6-3, the J gene TRBJ2-3; TCRdb's assignment of TRBD2 cannot be checked, as there is no DNA. Germline V gene sequence: CDR1 MNHEY, CDR2 SVGEGT. This CDR3 is 17 amino acids long. The CDR3 is CASSYSPEGGRTDTQYF.

This rearrangement joins TRBV5-1 to TRBJ2-2; TCRdb indicates TRBD2, and absent DNA this call remains unverified. The CDR3 has 17 amino acids. The germline V gene has CDR1 SGHRS and CDR2 YFSETQ. The CDR3 spells CASSLRAAIINTGELFF.

The chain links TRBV5-1 to TRBJ2-4. This CDR3 is 13 amino acids long. CDR1 and CDR2 from the germline V gene are SGHRS and YFSETQ. This CDR3 reads CASSLETKNIQYF.

The rearrangement joins TRBV30 to TRBJ2-5. Per the germline V gene, CDR1 is GTSNPN and CDR2 is SVGIG (reference sequence). The CDR3 length is 14 residues. This CDR3 reads CAWNKGDKQGTQYF.

The V gene is TRBV12-3 or TRBV12-4, the J gene TRBJ1-1. The length of the CDR3 is 13 residues. CDR3 loop: CASRATENTEAFF.

The chain has TRBV7-2 and TRBJ2-1; the D gene TCRdb calls, TRBD2, cannot be checked with no DNA. This CDR3 region has 16 residues. Germline V CDR1 and CDR2: SGHTA, FQGNSA. The chain's CDR3 is CASSLGAGTRGNEQFF.

This sequence joins TRBV20-1 and TRBJ2-2; as DNA is missing, the TRBD1 call by TCRdb cannot be tested. The CDR3 totals 16 residues. CDR1 and CDR2 (germline): DFQATT, SNEGSKA (reference sequence). The CDR3 loop reads CSARPDRGRGTGELFF.

The rearrangement joins TRBV19 to TRBJ2-3; TCRdb's assignment of TRBD2 cannot be checked, as there is no DNA. The CDR3 extends over 14 amino acids. The germline V gene has CDR1 LNHDA and CDR2 SQIVND (reference sequence). The CDR3 spells CASKTSGKTDTQYF.

The chain uses TRBV30 and TRBJ2-3; TCRdb selects TRBD2, and the lack of DNA leaves this call unchecked. CDR1 and CDR2 from the germline V gene are GTSNPN and SVGIG (reference sequence). The CDR3 spans 17 residues. Here the CDR3 reads CAWSPWGTSGRADTQYF.